This T cell receptor beta chain was sequenced for a study of cytomegalovirus exposure and HLA in healthy donors. General study points: TRBV6-2, TRBV6-3 and some other V segments were excluded as indistinguishable.

The V gene lost 3 bases and the J gene lost 6 bases, with 15 bases spanning the gap. This CDR3 has 15 amino acids. Germline-derived CDR1 and CDR2 are MNHEY and SMNVEV (reference sequence). The PCR was carried out with 60 Vbeta primers and 13 Jbeta primers. Only in-frame clones appear in the TCRdb table, and some are missing; sequencing was by immunoSEQ multiplex PCR. The data hold about 160,000 clones, with 70% to 80% observed a single time. About this clone itself: Its specificity is unknown.

The sample taken for sequencing was PBMCs. The TCR was taken from a woman in her forties or fifties in good health and CMV-seronegative. This chain connects TRBV27 to TRBJ1-5, with D tentatively TRBD1 (5 bases). The CDR3: CASSFSGLGVQPQHF. In nucleotides, the CDR3 is TGTGCCAGCAGTTTCAGTGGGTTAGGGGTTCAGCCCCAGCATTTT.